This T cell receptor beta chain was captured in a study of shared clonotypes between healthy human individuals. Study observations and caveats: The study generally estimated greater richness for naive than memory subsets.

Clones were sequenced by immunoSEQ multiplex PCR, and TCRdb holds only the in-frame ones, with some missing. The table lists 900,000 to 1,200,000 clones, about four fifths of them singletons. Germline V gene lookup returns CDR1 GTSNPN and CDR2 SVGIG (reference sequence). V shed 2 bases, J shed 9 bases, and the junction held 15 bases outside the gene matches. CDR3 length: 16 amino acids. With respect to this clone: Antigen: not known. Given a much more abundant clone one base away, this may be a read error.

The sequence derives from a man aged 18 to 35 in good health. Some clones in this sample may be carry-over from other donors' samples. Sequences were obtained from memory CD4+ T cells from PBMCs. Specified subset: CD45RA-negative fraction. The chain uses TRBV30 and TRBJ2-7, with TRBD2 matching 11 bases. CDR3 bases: TGTGCCTGGAGTCTTTTAGCGGGAGGGCCCTCCAACGGGCAGTACTTC. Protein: CAWSLLAGGPSNGQYF.